Each of the 12 T cell receptor beta chains below was sequenced from the same sample in a study of cytomegalovirus exposure and HLA in healthy donors. PCR used 60 Vbeta primers and 13 Jbeta primers. Assay used: immunoSEQ multiplex PCR; TCRdb lists only in-frame clones, some missing. The sample has 95,000 to 150,000 clones, about 75% seen once. The sequencing sample was made of PBMCs. Source of these receptors: a man aged 55-75 years in good health and CMV-seropositive.

The rearrangement uses TRBV5-1 and TRBJ2-5, with D possibly being TRBD2 (7 bases). The J call may be mistaken, given a closer DNA end match to TRBJ2-7. Looked up from germline, CDR1 is SGHRS and CDR2 is YFSETQ. The length of the CDR3 is 16 residues. The chain's CDR3 is CASSLPRGGSSYEQYF. The DNA of the CDR3 is TGCGCCAGCAGCTTACCCAGGGGCGGGAGCTCCTACGAGCAGTACTTC.

This chain uses TRBV9 with TRBJ2-3, with unresolved D. The CDR3 spans 15 residues. Trimming removed 0 bases at V and 5 bases at J, with 13 bases between. The germline V gene encodes CDR1 SGDLS and CDR2 YYNGEE. CDR3 loop: CASSVDGSRIDTQYF. The CDR3 nucleotides are TGTGCCAGCAGCGTAGATGGTAGCCGCATAGATACGCAGTATTTT.

This chain links TRBV7-9 with TRBJ1-2; TRBD1 matches at 7 bases. Germline lookup yields CDR1 SEHNR and CDR2 FQNEAQ (reference sequence). The CDR3 runs to 14 residues. V lost 5 bases and J lost 4; bases outside the gene matches: 7. The CDR3 nucleotides are TGTGCCAGCAGCCAAGGGGACAGTTCCTATGGCTACACCTTC. Translation gives CASSQGDSSYGYTF.

This chain connects TRBV21-1 to TRBJ1-1; no DNA check was done on the table's D call, TRBD1. TRBV21-1 is recorded as a pseudogene. This CDR3 is built from 15 residues. CDR3 protein: CASLYSGGKVREAFF. The CDR3 DNA is TGTGCCAGCCTCTATTCAGGGGGTAAAGTCAGGGAAGCTTTCTTT.

The chain joins TRBV28 to TRBJ2-7; 7 nucleotides line up with TRBD2. The CDR3 sequence is 14 residues long. V trimming: 2 bases; J trimming: 6 bases; junction bases outside the gene matches: 7. Germline V gives CDR1 MDHEN, CDR2 SYDVKM. The CDR3: CASSLPGLVLEQYF. In nucleotides, the CDR3 is TGTGCCAGCAGTTTACCCGGACTAGTGCTCGAGCAGTACTTC.

The chain carries TRBV19 and TRBJ2-1; 7 bases match TRBD1. The junction had 9 bases not matched to a gene; V was cut back by 10 bases and J by 0 bases. CDR1 LNHDA and CDR2 SQIVND come from the germline V gene (reference sequence). CDR3 length: 15 amino acids. The CDR3 DNA follows: TGTGCCACTGGACAGGTGCCGAGCTCCTACAATGAGCAGTTCTTC. It codes for CATGQVPSSYNEQFF. The variable domain in full, with the rest retrieved from reference TRBV19 and TRBJ2-1, is DGGITQSPKYLFRKEGQNVTLSCEQNLNHDAMYWYRQDPGQGLRLIYYSQIVNDFQKGDIAEGYSVSREKKESFPLTVTSAQKNPTAFYLCATGQVPSSYNEQFFGPGTRLTVL.

CDR3 DNA: TGTGCCAGCAGGGAGGATAGGGGACAGGGAAGGGAGCAGTACTTC. It translates to CASREDRGQGREQYF. This chain uses TRBV28 with TRBJ2-7, with 9 bases fitting TRBD1. Germline-derived CDR1 and CDR2 are MDHEN and SYDVKM. The CDR3 is 15 amino acids. After removal of 6 bases from V and 7 bases from J, the junction contained 13 bases not matched to a gene.

This chain joins TRBV5-1 and TRBJ1-1; D is uncertain. Per germline, CDR1 SGHRS and CDR2 YFSETQ. Between the trimmed V and J ends, which lost 6 bases and 11 bases, there was a span of 17 bases. The CDR3 is 12 amino acids. CDR3 DNA: TGCGCCAGCAACCCGCCCAGGCGGAGGGCTTTCTTT. This encodes CASNPPRRRAFF.

The rearrangement links TRBV9 to TRBJ2-6; perhaps TRBD1 as D (6 bases). This CDR3 region has 16 residues. The V gene lost 4 bases and the J gene lost 2 bases, with 13 bases spanning the gap. Germline V lookup: CDR1 SGDLS, CDR2 YYNGEE. CDR3 sequence reads: CASSSEAGAGANVLTF. The CDR3, as DNA: TGTGCCAGCAGCTCAGAAGCAGGGGCTGGGGCCAACGTCCTGACTTTC.

The chain has TRBV10-2 and TRBJ2-3; TRBD2 matches at 9 bases. J was trimmed by 0 bases and V by 6 bases; bases with no gene match: 10. Germline V gene lookup returns CDR1 WSHSY and CDR2 SAAADI. The length of the CDR3 is 17 residues. In DNA form, the CDR3 reads TGCGCCAGCAGAGGCGGGGGGGCCTACGGGAGCACAGATACGCAGTATTTT. Translating gives CASRGGGAYGSTDTQYF.

The chain is built from TRBV30 and TRBJ2-2; D may be TRBD1 (5 bases). Germline CDR1 reads GTSNPN; CDR2 reads SVGIG (reference sequence). Trimming removed 2 bases at V and 5 bases at J, with 15 bases between. The CDR3 length is 15 residues. CDR3: CAWSLTTAWTGELFF. In DNA, the CDR3 is TGTGCCTGGAGTCTGACGACAGCATGGACCGGGGAGCTGTTTTTT.

This clone has only one observation. V gene TRBV7-9 combines with J gene TRBJ2-5; no clear D gene. Germline V CDR1 and CDR2: SEHNR, FQNEAQ (reference sequence). Trimming cost V 3 bases and J 5 bases, with 10 bases left between them. The CDR3 has 13 amino acids. As DNA, the CDR3 is TGTGCCAGCAGCTTCCCCCTTCGGGAGACCCAGTACTTC. The encoded protein is CASSFPLRETQYF.